Detailed here is one T cell receptor beta chain. This record belongs to a study of blood T cell repertoires in COVID-19. Germline assignment: CDR1 SGHNT and CDR2 YENEEA. CDR3 size: 14 residues. The ends lost 7 bases at V and 4 bases at J; junction bases unmatched: 10. Measured with immunoSEQ multiplex PCR; TCRdb has only the in-frame clones, and not every one. The data contain 50,000 or so clones, roughly 82% of them seen just once; the ten biggest clones take up around 23%. The sequence was obtained from a woman older than 75 with acute or convalescent COVID-19. The chain recombines TRBV11-3 with TRBJ2-7; TRBD2 agrees at 7 bases. Source material: peripheral blood. The DNA for the CDR3 is TGTGCCAGCACTTCCTTTCGGGGGGAATACGAGCAGTACTTC. It codes for CASTSFRGEYEQYF. The whole variable domain, remainder taken from reference TRBV11-3 and TRBJ2-7, is EAGVVQSPRYKIIEKKQPVAFWCNPISGHNTLYWYLQNLGQGPELLIRYENEEAVDDSQLPKDRFSAERLKGVDSTLKIQPAELGDSAVYLCASTSFRGEYEQYFGPGTRLTVT.